This T cell receptor beta chain was found in a study of OX40 agonist ivuxolimab in advanced cancers. Study-wide context: The study reported partial responses in three patients: one hepatocellular carcinoma, two cutaneous melanoma.

Using immunoSEQ multiplex PCR, the repertoire was profiled, and TCRdb retains in-frame clones only, with some absent. Altogether 75,000 to 90,000 clones are present, roughly 92% being singletons, with the ten largest covering 0.55% to 0.65%. Germline CDR1 reads KGHSH; CDR2 reads LQKENI. V dropped 0 bases and J dropped 5 bases, with 19 bases sitting between them. The CDR3 runs to 17 residues. This specimen was CD4+ or CD8+ T cells sorted from blood, taken in a trial of the OX40 agonist ivuxolimab. The chain employs TRBV18 and TRBJ1-1, with a weak D call TRBD1 (5 bases). The TCR sequence derives from an adult with an advanced solid tumor such as melanoma, head and neck, liver or kidney cancer. This CDR3 is CASSPPGQGHGWTEAFF. As DNA, the CDR3 is TGTGCCAGCTCACCACCGGGGCAGGGTCATGGTTGGACTGAAGCTTTCTTT.